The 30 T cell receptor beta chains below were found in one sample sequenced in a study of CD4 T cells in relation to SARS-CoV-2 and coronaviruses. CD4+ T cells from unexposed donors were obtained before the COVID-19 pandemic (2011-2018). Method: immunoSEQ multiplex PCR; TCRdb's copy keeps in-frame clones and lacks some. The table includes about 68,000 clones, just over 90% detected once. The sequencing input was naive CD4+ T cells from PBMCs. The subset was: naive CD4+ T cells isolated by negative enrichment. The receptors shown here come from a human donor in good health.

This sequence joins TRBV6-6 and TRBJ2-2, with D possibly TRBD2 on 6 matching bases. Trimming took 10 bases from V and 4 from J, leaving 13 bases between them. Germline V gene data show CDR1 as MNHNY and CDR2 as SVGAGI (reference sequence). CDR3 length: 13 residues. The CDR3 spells CAIRQGGTGELFF. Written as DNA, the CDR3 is TGTGCCATTCGGCAGGGAGGCACCGGGGAGCTGTTTTTT.

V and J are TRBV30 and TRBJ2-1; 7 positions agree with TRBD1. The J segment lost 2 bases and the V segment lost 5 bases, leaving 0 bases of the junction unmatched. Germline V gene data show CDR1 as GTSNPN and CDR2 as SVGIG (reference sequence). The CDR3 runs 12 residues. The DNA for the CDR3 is TGTGCCTGGGACAGGGCCTACAATGAGCAGTTCTTC. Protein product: CAWDRAYNEQFF.

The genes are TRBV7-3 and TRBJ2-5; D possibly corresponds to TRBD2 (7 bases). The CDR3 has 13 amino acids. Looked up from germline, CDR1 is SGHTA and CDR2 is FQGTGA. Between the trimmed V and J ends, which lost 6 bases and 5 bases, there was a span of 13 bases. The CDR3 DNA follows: TGTGCCAGCAGTGGGGGGGCCGTCGAGACCCAGTACTTC. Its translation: CASSGGAVETQYF.

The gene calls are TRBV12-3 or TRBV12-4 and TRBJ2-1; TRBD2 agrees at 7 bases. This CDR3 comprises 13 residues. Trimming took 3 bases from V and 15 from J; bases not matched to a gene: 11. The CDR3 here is CASSFNWEGRGFF. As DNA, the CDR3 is TGTGCCAGCAGTTTCAATTGGGAGGGGCGTGGGTTCTTC.

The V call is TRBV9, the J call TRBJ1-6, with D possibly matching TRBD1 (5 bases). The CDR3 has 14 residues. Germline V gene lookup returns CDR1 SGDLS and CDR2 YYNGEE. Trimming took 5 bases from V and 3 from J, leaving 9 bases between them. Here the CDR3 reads CASSRGFYNSPLHF. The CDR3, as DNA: TGTGCCAGCAGTCGGGGGTTCTATAATTCACCCCTCCACTTT.

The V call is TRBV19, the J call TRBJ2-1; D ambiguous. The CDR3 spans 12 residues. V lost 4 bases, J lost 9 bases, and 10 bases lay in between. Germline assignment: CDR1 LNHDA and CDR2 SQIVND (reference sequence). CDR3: CASSKTLSEQFF. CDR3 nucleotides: TGTGCCAGTAGTAAGACCCTCTCTGAGCAGTTCTTC.

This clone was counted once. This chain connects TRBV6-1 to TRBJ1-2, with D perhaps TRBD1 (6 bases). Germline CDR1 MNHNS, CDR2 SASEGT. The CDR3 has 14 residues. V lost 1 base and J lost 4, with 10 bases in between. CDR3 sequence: CASSEGTALYGYTF. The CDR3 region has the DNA TGTGCCAGCAGTGAAGGGACAGCCCTCTATGGCTACACCTTC.

Written as DNA, the CDR3 is TGTGCCAGCAGCCATCCCCAAGCCACCGGGGAGCTGTTTTTT. Protein product: CASSHPQATGELFF. The V gene is TRBV16, the J gene TRBJ2-2; D is ambiguous. Per germline, CDR1 KGHSY and CDR2 FQNENV. The CDR3 consists of 14 residues. The germline V and J ends were trimmed by 3 bases and 4 bases, with 9 bases remaining between them.

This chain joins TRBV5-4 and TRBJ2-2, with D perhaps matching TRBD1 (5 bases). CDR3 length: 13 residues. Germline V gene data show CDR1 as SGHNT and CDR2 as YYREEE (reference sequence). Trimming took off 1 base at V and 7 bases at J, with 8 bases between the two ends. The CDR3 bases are TGTGCCAGCAGCTTGCGGACAAGCGGGGAGCTGTTTTTT. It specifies CASSLRTSGELFF.

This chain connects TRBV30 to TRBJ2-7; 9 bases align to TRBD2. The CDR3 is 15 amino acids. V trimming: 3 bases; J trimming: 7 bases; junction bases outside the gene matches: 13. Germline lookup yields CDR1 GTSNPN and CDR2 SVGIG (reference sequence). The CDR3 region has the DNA TGTGCCTGGAGCGGGAGCGGGGGGCCAGGAAGGGAGCAGTACTTC. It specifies CAWSGSGGPGREQYF.

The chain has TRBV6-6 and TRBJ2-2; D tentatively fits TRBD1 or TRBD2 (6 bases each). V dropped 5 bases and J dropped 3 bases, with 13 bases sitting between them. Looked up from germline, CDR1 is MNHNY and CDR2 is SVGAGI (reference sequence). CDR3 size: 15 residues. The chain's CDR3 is CASSPDGGYTGELFF. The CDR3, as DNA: TGTGCCAGCAGTCCAGACGGGGGCTACACCGGGGAGCTGTTTTTT.

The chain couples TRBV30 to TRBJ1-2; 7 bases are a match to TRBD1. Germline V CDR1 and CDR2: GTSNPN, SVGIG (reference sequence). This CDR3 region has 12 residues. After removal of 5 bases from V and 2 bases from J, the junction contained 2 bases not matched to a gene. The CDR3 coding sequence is TGTGCCTGGGGGGACAGAAACTATGGCTACACCTTC. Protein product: CAWGDRNYGYTF.

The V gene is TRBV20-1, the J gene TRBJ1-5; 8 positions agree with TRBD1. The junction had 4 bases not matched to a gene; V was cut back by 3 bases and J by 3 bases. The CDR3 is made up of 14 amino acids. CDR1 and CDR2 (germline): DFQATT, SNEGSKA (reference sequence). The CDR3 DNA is TGCAGTGCTAGTCCAGGGGGCGTCAATCAGCCCCAGCATTTT. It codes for CSASPGGVNQPQHF.

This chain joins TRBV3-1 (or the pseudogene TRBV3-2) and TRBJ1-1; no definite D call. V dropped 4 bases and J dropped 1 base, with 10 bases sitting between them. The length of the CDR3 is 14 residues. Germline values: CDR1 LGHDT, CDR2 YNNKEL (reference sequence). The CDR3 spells CASSRWQSNTEAFF. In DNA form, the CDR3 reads TGTGCCAGCAGCCGCTGGCAGTCGAACACTGAAGCTTTCTTT.

The DNA of the CDR3 is TGCAGCGTCGAGGGACTAGCGGGGATGGCAGATACGCAGTATTTT. Translation gives CSVEGLAGMADTQYF. V usage is TRBV29-1 and J usage is TRBJ2-3; 13 nucleotides agree with TRBD2. Germline lookup yields CDR1 SQVTM and CDR2 ANQGSEA. This CDR3 has 15 residues. The J segment lost 4 bases and the V segment lost 6 bases, leaving 7 bases of the junction unmatched.

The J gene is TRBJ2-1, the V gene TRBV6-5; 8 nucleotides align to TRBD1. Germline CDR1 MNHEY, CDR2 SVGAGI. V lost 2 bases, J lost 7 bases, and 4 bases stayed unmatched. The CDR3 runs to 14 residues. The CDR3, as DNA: TGTGCCAGCAGTTACCCCACAGGGGGAAATGAGCAGTTCTTC. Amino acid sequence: CASSYPTGGNEQFF.

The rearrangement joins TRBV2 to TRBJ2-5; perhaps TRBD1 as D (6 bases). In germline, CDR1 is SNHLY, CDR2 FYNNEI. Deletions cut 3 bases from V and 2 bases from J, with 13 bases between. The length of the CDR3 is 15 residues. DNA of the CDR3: TGTGCCAGCAGTGACAGGGGACAAGAACAAGAGACCCAGTACTTC. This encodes CASSDRGQEQETQYF.

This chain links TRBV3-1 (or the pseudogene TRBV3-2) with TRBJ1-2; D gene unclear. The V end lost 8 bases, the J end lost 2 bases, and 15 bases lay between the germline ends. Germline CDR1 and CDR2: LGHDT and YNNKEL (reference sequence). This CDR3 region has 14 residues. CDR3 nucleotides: TGTGCCAGCGGGATGCAGGCGCTAAACTATGGCTACACCTTC. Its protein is CASGMQALNYGYTF.

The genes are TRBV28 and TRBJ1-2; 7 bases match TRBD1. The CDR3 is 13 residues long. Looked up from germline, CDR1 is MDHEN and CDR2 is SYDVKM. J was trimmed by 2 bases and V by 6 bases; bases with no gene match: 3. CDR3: CASRTGLNYGYTF. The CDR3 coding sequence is TGTGCCAGCAGGACAGGGTTGAACTATGGCTACACCTTC.

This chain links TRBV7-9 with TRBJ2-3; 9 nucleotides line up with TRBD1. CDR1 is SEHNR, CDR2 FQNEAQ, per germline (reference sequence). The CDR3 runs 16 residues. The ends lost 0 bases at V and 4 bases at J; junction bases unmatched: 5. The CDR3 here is CASSLANRGLSDTQYF. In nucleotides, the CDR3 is TGTGCCAGCAGCTTAGCGAACAGGGGGCTGTCAGATACGCAGTATTTT.

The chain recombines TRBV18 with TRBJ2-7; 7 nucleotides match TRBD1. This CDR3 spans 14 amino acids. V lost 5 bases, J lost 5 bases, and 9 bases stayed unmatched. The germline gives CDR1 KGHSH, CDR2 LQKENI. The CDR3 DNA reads TGTGCCAGCTCAACTTCACTGACAGGGAACGAGCAGTACTTC. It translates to CASSTSLTGNEQYF.

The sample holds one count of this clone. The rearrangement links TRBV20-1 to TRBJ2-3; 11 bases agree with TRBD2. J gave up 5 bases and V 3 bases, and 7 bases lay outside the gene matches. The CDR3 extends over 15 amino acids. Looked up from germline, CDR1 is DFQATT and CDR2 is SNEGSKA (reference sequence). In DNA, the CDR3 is TGCAGTGCTAGTGGTAGCGGGGGGGCCGGAGATACGCAGTATTTT. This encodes CSASGSGGAGDTQYF.

This CDR3 is CATSATGQGVVNEQFF. The CDR3 region has the DNA TGTGCCACCAGTGCGACAGGACAGGGGGTAGTCAATGAGCAGTTCTTC. The chain combines TRBV24-1 with TRBJ2-1; TRBD1 agrees at 10 bases. The ends lost 5 bases at V and 6 bases at J; junction bases unmatched: 9. This CDR3 comprises 16 residues. The germline gives CDR1 KGHDR, CDR2 SFDVKD.

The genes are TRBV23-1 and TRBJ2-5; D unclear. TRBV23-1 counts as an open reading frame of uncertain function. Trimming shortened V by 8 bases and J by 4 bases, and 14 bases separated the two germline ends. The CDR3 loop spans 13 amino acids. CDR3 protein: CASPLGTRETQYF. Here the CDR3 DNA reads TGCGCCAGCCCCCTTGGTACGCGAGAGACCCAGTACTTC.

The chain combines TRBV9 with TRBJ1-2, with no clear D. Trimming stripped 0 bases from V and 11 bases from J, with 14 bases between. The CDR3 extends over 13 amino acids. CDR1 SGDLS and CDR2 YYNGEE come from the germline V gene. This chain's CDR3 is CASSVDPFTRYTF. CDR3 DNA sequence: TGTGCCAGCAGCGTAGACCCATTTACGAGGTACACCTTC.

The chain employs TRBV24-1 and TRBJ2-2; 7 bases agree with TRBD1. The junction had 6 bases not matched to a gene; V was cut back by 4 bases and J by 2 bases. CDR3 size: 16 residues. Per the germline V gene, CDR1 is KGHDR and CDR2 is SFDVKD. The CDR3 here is CATSEATGRNTGELFF. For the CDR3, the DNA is TGTGCCACCAGTGAGGCGACAGGGAGAAACACCGGGGAGCTGTTTTTT.

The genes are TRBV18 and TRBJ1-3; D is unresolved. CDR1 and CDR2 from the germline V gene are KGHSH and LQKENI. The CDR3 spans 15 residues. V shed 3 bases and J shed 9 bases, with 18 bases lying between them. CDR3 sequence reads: CASSPRGIQPSTIYF. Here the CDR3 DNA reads TGTGCCAGCTCACCTCGCGGCATCCAACCTAGCACCATATATTTT.

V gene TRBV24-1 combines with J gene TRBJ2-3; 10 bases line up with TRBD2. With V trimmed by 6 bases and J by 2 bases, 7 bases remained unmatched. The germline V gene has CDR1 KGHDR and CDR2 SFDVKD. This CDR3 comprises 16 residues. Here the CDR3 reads CATSLSGGLYTDTQYF. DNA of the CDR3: TGTGCCACCAGTCTTAGCGGGGGGCTTTACACAGATACGCAGTATTTT.

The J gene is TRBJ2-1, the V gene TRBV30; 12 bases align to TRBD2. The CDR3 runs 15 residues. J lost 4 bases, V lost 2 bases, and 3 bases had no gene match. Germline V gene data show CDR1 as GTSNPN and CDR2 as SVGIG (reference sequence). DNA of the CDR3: TGTGCCTGGAGTAGACTAGCGGGAGAGTACAATGAGCAGTTCTTC. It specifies CAWSRLAGEYNEQFF.

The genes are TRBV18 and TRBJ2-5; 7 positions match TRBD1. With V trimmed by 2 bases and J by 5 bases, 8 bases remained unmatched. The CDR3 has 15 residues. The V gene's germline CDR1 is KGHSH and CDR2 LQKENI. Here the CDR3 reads CASSPDEGAGETQYF. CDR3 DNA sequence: TGTGCCAGCTCACCAGATGAGGGGGCCGGGGAGACCCAGTACTTC.